Listed below are T cell receptor beta chains from one sample, sequenced in a study of blood T cell repertoires in COVID-19. Measured with immunoSEQ multiplex PCR; TCRdb has only the in-frame clones, and not every one. The table records 60,000 to 85,000 clones, roughly 80% of them present only once. The sequenced sample was peripheral blood. These TCRs come from a man between 65 and 85 years old who had recovered from COVID-19. CDR3s include the opening cysteine and the closing phenylalanine or tryptophan. The order of the fields is CDR3 length, clone size, D gene, V gene, J gene, CDR3 protein, CDR3 DNA. A D gene is named only where the DNA matches it firmly. Size tells how often a clone was seen (once, few, many) or the class of an expanded clone, and some rows leave it out.

length: 15; size: .; D: TRBD2; V: TRBV7-2; J: TRBJ2-3; CDR3: CASSPGTSYTDTQYF; DNA: TGTGCCAGCAGCCCAGGGACTAGCTACACAGATACGCAGTATTTT
length: 19; size: .; D: .; V: TRBV3-1/TRBV3-2; J: TRBJ2-3; CDR3: CASSQEGRASRLGTDTQYF; DNA: TGTGCCAGCAGCCAAGAAGGCCGGGCTAGCCGGTTGGGCACAGATACGCAGTATTTT
length: 14; size: .; D: .; V: TRBV28; J: TRBJ1-3; CDR3: CASSLRTSGNTIYF; DNA: TGTGCCAGCAGTTTACGGACATCAGGAAACACCATATATTTT
length: 12; size: .; D: .; V: TRBV11-1; J: TRBJ2-7; CDR3: CASSRDFYEQYF; DNA: TGTGCCAGCAGCCGGGACTTCTACGAGCAGTACTTC
length: 17; size: .; D: .; V: TRBV11-3; J: TRBJ1-3; CDR3: CASSLGVTGNSGNTIYF; DNA: TGTGCCAGCAGCTTAGGAGTTACAGGGAACTCTGGAAACACCATATATTTT
length: 20; size: .; D: TRBD2; V: TRBV28; J: TRBJ2-1; CDR3: CASSSWTSGGPTYSYNEQFF; DNA: TGTGCCAGCAGTTCATGGACTAGCGGGGGGCCAACCTACTCCTACAATGAGCAGTTCTTC
length: 16; size: .; D: .; V: TRBV11-2; J: TRBJ1-4; CDR3: CASSPASSATNEKLFF; DNA: TGTGCCAGCAGCCCAGCGAGCTCTGCAACTAATGAAAAACTGTTTTTT
length: 14; size: .; D: .; V: TRBV9; J: TRBJ1-1; CDR3: CASSKRALNTEAFF; DNA: TGTGCCAGCAGCAAGAGGGCTTTGAACACTGAAGCTTTCTTT
length: 13; size: .; D: .; V: TRBV28; J: TRBJ1-2; CDR3: CASSSGQWAGYTF; DNA: TGTGCCAGCAGTTCCGGTCAGTGGGCTGGCTACACCTTC
length: 15; size: .; D: TRBD1; V: TRBV27; J: TRBJ2-3; CDR3: CASSPLTGSTDTQYF; DNA: TGTGCCAGCAGTCCCCTGACAGGGAGCACAGATACGCAGTATTTT
length: 12; size: .; D: .; V: TRBV7-2; J: TRBJ1-6; CDR3: CASSSQNSPLHF; DNA: TGTGCCAGCAGCTCCCAAAATTCACCCCTCCACTTT
length: 15; size: .; D: .; V: TRBV6-5; J: TRBJ1-1; CDR3: CASSYYSAENTEAFF; DNA: TGTGCCAGCAGTTACTACTCTGCGGAGAACACTGAAGCTTTCTTT
length: 15; size: .; D: .; V: TRBV27; J: TRBJ2-4; CDR3: CATSIHSGAKNIQYF; DNA: TGTGCCACCTCGATACACTCGGGGGCCAAAAACATTCAGTACTTC
length: 14; size: .; D: .; V: TRBV2; J: TRBJ2-1; CDR3: CASRVEQDANEQFF; DNA: TGTGCCAGCAGGGTGGAACAGGATGCTAATGAGCAGTTCTTC
length: 15; size: few; D: .; V: TRBV7-3; J: TRBJ1-2; CDR3: CASSLTGAGNYGYTF; DNA: TGTGCCAGCAGCTTAACGGGGGCAGGGAACTATGGCTACACCTTC
length: 16; size: .; D: TRBD1; V: TRBV7-9; J: TRBJ1-6; CDR3: CASTSENRGFNSPLHF; DNA: TGTGCCAGCACCTCGGAGAACAGGGGTTTTAATTCACCCCTCCACTTT
length: 16; size: .; D: .; V: TRBV6-5; J: TRBJ2-7; CDR3: CASSYSAGFEDYEQYF; DNA: TGTGCCAGCAGTTACTCGGCAGGGTTCGAAGATTACGAGCAGTACTTC
length: 14; size: .; D: .; V: TRBV6-5; J: TRBJ1-3; CDR3: CASSADSYEGTIYF; DNA: TGTGCCAGCAGCGCGGACTCATACGAGGGCACCATATATTTT
length: 14; size: .; D: .; V: TRBV30; J: TRBJ2-3; CDR3: CAWSKTVSTDTQYF; DNA: TGTGCCTGGAGTAAGACAGTAAGCACAGATACGCAGTATTTT
length: 13; size: .; D: TRBD1; V: TRBV19; J: TRBJ2-5; CDR3: CATQDRAKETQYF; DNA: TGTGCCACCCAGGACAGGGCTAAAGAGACCCAGTACTTC
length: 16; size: .; D: .; V: TRBV6-2/TRBV6-3; J: TRBJ1-2; CDR3: CASSYSKIQGFYGYTF; DNA: TGTGCCAGCAGTTACTCGAAGATTCAGGGTTTCTATGGCTACACCTTC
length: 13; size: once; D: .; V: TRBV5-1; J: TRBJ1-5; CDR3: CASSFDTDQPQHF; DNA: TGCGCCAGCAGCTTTGATACGGATCAGCCCCAGCATTTT
length: 15; size: .; D: TRBD2; V: TRBV9; J: TRBJ2-5; CDR3: CASSVAAGGPETQYF; DNA: TGTGCCAGCAGCGTAGCGGCGGGGGGGCCAGAGACCCAGTACTTC
length: 14; size: .; D: .; V: TRBV29-1; J: TRBJ2-4; CDR3: CSVSDREGRNIQYF; DNA: TGCAGCGTTTCGGACAGGGAGGGGAGAAACATTCAGTACTTC
length: 14; size: few; D: TRBD1; V: TRBV5-1; J: TRBJ1-2; CDR3: CASSTNSGTGFYTF; DNA: TGCGCCAGCAGCACAAATTCCGGGACAGGGTTTTACACCTTC
length: 15; size: .; D: .; V: TRBV16; J: TRBJ2-7; CDR3: CASSPPGQAVNEQYF; DNA: TGTGCCAGCAGCCCTCCTGGGCAGGCTGTCAACGAGCAGTACTTC
length: 15; size: .; D: .; V: TRBV5-1; J: TRBJ2-2; CDR3: CASSLLGQDTGELFF; DNA: TGCGCCAGCAGCTTGTTGGGTCAGGACACCGGGGAGCTGTTTTTT
length: 16; size: .; D: TRBD1; V: TRBV6-1; J: TRBJ1-2; CDR3: CASSDHDRGAYYGYTF; DNA: TGTGCCAGCAGTGACCACGACAGGGGCGCTTACTATGGCTACACCTTC
length: 16; size: .; D: TRBD1; V: TRBV19; J: TRBJ1-5; CDR3: CASSIGGTGGDQPQHF; DNA: TGTGCCAGTAGTATAGGGGGGACAGGGGGCGATCAGCCCCAGCATTTT
length: 15; size: .; D: TRBD1; V: TRBV5-6; J: TRBJ2-1; CDR3: CASSQLDRSYNEQFF; DNA: TGTGCCAGCAGCCAGTTGGACAGGAGCTACAATGAGCAGTTCTTC
length: 15; size: .; D: TRBD1; V: TRBV7-2; J: TRBJ2-7; CDR3: CASTTTGGLFYEQYF; DNA: TGTGCCAGCACCACGACAGGGGGTTTATTCTACGAGCAGTACTTC
length: 15; size: .; D: .; V: TRBV5-4; J: TRBJ2-7; CDR3: CASSLGQDISYEQYF; DNA: TGTGCCAGCAGCTTGGGGCAGGACATCTCCTACGAGCAGTACTTC
length: 16; size: few; D: TRBD2; V: TRBV9; J: TRBJ2-1; CDR3: CASSPDPSGAYNEQFF; DNA: TGTGCCAGCAGCCCCGACCCTAGCGGGGCCTACAATGAGCAGTTCTTC
length: 16; size: .; D: .; V: TRBV29-1; J: TRBJ2-6; CDR3: CSVGSGSSSGANVLTF; DNA: TGCAGCGTTGGAAGTGGCAGTTCCTCTGGGGCCAACGTCCTGACTTTC
length: 14; size: .; D: TRBD1; V: TRBV29-1; J: TRBJ1-5; CDR3: CSVDYRGFGQPQHF; DNA: TGCAGCGTTGATTACAGGGGGTTTGGTCAGCCCCAGCATTTT
length: 15; size: .; D: .; V: TRBV12-2; J: TRBJ2-5; CDR3: CASRSGGLAEETQYF; DNA: TGTGCAAGTCGCTCCGGCGGACTAGCGGAAGAGACCCAGTACTTC
length: 16; size: .; D: .; V: TRBV9; J: TRBJ2-3; CDR3: CASSTRLVTGTDTQYF; DNA: TGTGCCAGCAGCACCCGACTAGTGACTGGCACAGATACGCAGTATTTT
length: 16; size: .; D: TRBD1; V: TRBV6-6; J: TRBJ2-1; CDR3: CASSGGQGANYNEQFF; DNA: TGTGCCAGCAGTGGGGGACAGGGGGCCAATTACAATGAGCAGTTCTTC
length: 16; size: .; D: TRBD1; V: TRBV6-1; J: TRBJ1-5; CDR3: CASSGRTGDTNQPQHF; DNA: TGTGCCAGCAGTGGGAGGACAGGGGATACCAATCAGCCCCAGCATTTT
length: 15; size: once; D: .; V: TRBV7-7; J: TRBJ2-5; CDR3: CASSQSVGGQETQYF; DNA: TGTGCCAGCAGCCAGTCCGTCGGAGGGCAAGAGACCCAGTACTTC
length: 13; size: many; D: TRBD1; V: TRBV29-1; J: TRBJ2-2; CDR3: CSAMDRAGGELFF; DNA: TGCAGCGCCATGGACAGGGCGGGCGGGGAGCTGTTTTTT
length: 14; size: .; D: .; V: TRBV28; J: TRBJ1-3; CDR3: CASTSQVSGNTIYF; DNA: TGTGCCAGCACTTCTCAGGTCTCTGGAAACACCATATATTTT